This entry describes one T cell receptor (beta chain). The antigen remains unidentified. This CDR3 comprises 14 residues. Germline CDR1 is SGHTA and CDR2 is FQGNSA. Losses at the gene ends were 6 bases for V and 0 bases for J; bases not matched to a gene: 4. The data were obtained in a study of early stage breast cancer tumors. Study overall: Most of the 16 invasive tumors were ER+, PR+ and HER2-. General study points: Tumor and normal breast were distinguished via blood comparison in 14 of 16 patients.

TCRdb keeps only in-frame clones here, not all; method: immunoSEQ multiplex PCR. The table lists tens of thousands of clones, around 73% of them singletons. The sample taken for sequencing was blood. This clonotype was obtained from a person aged 50-59 years with breast cancer. The chain combines TRBV7-2 with TRBJ2-7; 8 nucleotides agree with TRBD1. CDR3 loop: CASRRQGNSYEQYF. In DNA, the CDR3 is TGTGCCAGCAGGAGACAGGGGAACTCCTACGAGCAGTACTTC.